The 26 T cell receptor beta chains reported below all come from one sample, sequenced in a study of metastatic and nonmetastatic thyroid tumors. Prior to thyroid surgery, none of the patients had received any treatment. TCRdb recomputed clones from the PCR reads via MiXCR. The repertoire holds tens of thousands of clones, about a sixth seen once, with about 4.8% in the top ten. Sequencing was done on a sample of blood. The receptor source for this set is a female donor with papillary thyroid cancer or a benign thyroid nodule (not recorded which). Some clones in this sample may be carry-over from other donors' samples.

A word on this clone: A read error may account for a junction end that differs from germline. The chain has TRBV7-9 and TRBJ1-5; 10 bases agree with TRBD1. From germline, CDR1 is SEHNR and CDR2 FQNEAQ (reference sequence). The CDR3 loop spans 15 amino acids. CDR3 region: CDSTGQGGSNRPQHF. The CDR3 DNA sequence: TGTGACAGCACCGGACAGGGGGGGAGCAATCGGCCCCAGCATTTT.

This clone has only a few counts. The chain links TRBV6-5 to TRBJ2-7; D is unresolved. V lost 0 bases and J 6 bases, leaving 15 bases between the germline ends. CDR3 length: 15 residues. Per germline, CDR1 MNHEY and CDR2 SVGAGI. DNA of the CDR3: TGTGCCAGCAGTTACTCGGTGGTCGATTCAGCCGAGCAGTACTTC. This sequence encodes CASSYSVVDSAEQYF.

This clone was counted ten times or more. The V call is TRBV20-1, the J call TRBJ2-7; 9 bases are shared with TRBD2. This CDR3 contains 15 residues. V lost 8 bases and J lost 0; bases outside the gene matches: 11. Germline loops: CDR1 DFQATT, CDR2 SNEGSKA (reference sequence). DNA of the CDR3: TGCAGTTCCCCCGCCCGGCGGGAGGGCTCCTACGAGCAGTACTTC. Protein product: CSSPARREGSYEQYF.

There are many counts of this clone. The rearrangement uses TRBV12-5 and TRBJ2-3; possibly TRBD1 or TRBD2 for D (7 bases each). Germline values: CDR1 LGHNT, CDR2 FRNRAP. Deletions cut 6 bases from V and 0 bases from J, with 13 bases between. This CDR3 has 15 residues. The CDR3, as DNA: TGTGCTAGTGGCCAGGGAGGGGGCAGCACAGATACGCAGTATTTT. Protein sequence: CASGQGGGSTDTQYF.

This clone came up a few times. CDR3 sequence reads: CASSSQTSTDTQYF. In DNA form, the CDR3 reads TGTGCCAGCAGTTCACAGACTAGCACAGATACGCAGTATTTT. The genes are TRBV28 and TRBJ2-3; D ambiguous. V was cut by 4 bases and J by 0 bases, with 8 bases left in between. Germline assignment: CDR1 MDHEN and CDR2 SYDVKM. This CDR3 is built from 14 residues.

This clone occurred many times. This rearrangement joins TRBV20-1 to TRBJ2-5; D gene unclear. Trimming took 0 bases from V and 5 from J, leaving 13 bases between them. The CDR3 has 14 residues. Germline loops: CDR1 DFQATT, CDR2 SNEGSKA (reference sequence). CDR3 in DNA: TGCAGTGCTAGAGATCGAAGGTCCGGGGAGACCCAGTACTTC. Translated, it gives CSARDRRSGETQYF.

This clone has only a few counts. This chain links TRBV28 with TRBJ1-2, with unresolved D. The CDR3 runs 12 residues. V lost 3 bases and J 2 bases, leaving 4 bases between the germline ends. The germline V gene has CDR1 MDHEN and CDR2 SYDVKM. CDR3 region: CASSLGNYGYTF. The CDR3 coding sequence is TGTGCCAGCAGTTTGGGAAACTATGGCTACACCTTC.

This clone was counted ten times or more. The CDR3 region is CASIWQEYTGELFF. The CDR3 DNA reads TGTGCCAGCATATGGCAGGAGTACACCGGGGAGCTGTTTTTT. The V and J genes are TRBV6-4 and TRBJ2-2; D is ambiguous. CDR3 length: 14 residues. Per the germline V gene, CDR1 is MRHNA and CDR2 is SNTAGT. The V end was cut by 7 bases, the J end by 3 bases, with 12 bases between.

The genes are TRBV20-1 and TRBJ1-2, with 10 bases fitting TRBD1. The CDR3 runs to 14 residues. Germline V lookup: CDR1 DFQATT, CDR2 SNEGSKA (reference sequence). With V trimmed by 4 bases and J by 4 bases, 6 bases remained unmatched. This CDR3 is CSATGTGDGYGYTF. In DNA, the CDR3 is TGCAGTGCTACGGGGACAGGGGACGGCTATGGCTACACCTTC.

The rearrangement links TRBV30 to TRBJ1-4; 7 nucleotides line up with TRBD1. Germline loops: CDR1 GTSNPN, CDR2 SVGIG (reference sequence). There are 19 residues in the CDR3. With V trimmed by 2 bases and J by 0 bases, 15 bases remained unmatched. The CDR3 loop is CAWSPPGQADLSTNEKLFF. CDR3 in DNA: TGTGCCTGGAGTCCCCCCGGACAGGCCGACTTGTCAACTAATGAAAAACTGTTTTTT. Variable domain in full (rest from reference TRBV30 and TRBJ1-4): SQTIHQWPATLVQPVGSPLSLECTVEGTSNPNLYWYRQAAGRGLQLLFYSVGIGQISSEVPQNLSASRPQDRQFILSSKKLLLSDSGFYLCAWSPPGQADLSTNEKLFFGSGTQLSVL.

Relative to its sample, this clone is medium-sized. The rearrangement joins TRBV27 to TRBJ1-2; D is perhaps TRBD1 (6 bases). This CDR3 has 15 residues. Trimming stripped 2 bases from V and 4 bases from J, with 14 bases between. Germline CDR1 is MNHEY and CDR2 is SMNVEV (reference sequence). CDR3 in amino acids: CASSLTLGGGYGYTF. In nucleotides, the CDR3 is TGTGCCAGCAGTTTAACCCTAGGGGGGGGCTATGGCTACACCTTC.

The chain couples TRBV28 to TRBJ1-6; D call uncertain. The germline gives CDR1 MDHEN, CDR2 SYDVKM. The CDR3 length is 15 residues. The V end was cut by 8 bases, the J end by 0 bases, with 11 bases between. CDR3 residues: CASGKGSSYNSPLHF. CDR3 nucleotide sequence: TGTGCCAGCGGGAAAGGGAGCTCCTATAATTCACCCCTCCACTTT.

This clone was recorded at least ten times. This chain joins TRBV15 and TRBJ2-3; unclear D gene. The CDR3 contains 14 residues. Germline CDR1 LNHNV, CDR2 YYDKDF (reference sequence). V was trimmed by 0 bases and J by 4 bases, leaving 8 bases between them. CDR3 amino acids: CATSRDPRPDTQYF. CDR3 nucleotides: TGTGCCACCAGCAGAGATCCCCGGCCAGATACGCAGTATTTT.

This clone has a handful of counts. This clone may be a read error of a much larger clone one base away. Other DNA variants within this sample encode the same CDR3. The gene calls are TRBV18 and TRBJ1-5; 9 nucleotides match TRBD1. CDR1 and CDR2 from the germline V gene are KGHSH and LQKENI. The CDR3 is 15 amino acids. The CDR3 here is CASSQTGGYNQPQHF. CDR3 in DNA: TGTGCCAGCTCCCAGACAGGGGGATACAATCAGCCTCAGCATTTT.

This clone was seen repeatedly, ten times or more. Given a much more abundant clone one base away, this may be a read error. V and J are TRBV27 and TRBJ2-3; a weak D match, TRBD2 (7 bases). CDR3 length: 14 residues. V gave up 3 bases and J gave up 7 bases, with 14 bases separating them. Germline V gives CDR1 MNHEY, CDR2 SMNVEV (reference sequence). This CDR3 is CASSLGGGIYTQYF. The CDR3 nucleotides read TGTGCCAGCAGTTTGGGAGGGGGGATATATACGCAGTATTTT.

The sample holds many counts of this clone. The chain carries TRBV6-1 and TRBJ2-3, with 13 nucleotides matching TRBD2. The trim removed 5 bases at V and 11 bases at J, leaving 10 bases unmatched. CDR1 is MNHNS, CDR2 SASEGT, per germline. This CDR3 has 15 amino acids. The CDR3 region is CASSKPGTSGEMQYF. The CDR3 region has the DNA TGTGCCAGCAGTAAACCCGGGACTAGCGGGGAGATGCAGTATTTT.

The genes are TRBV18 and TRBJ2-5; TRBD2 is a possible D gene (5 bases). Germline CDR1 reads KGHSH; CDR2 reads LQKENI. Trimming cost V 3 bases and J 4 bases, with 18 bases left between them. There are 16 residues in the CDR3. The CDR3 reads CASSPTNGLAGETQYF. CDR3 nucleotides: TGTGCCAGCTCACCCACTAACGGACTTGCTGGAGAGACCCAGTACTTC. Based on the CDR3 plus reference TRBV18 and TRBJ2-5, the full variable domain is NAGVMQNPRHLVRRRGQEARLRCSPMKGHSHVYWYRQLPEEGLKFMVYLQKENIIDESGMPKERFSAEFPKEGPSILRIQQVVRGDSAAYFCASSPTNGLAGETQYFGPGTRLLVL.

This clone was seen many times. The CDR3 DNA sequence: TGCGCCAGCAGCTTGGATAGTGTCCGCTCTGGAAACACCATATATTTT. This sequence encodes CASSLDSVRSGNTIYF. The chain combines TRBV5-1 with TRBJ1-3; the D is unclear. The length of the CDR3 is 16 residues. Trimming pared 0 bases from V and 0 bases from J, leaving 10 bases between. Germline V gene data show CDR1 as SGHRS and CDR2 as YFSETQ.

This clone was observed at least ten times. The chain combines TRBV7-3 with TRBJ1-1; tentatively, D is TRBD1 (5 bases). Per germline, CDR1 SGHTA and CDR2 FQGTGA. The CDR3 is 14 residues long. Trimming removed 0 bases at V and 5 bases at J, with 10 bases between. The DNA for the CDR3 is TGTGCCAGCAGCTTAACGGGCAGGGATACTGAAGCTTTCTTT. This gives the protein CASSLTGRDTEAFF. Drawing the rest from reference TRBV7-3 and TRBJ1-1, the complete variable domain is GAGVSQTPSNKVTEKGKYVELRCDPISGHTALYWYRQSLGQGPEFLIYFQGTGAADDSGLPNDRFFAVRPEGSVSTLKIQRTERGDSAVYLCASSLTGRDTEAFFGQGTRLTVV.

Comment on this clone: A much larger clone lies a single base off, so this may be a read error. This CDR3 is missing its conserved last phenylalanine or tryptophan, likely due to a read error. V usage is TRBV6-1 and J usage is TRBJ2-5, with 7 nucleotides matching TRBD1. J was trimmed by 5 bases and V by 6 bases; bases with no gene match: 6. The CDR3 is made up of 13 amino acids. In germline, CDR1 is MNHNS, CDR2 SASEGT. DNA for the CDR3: TGTGCCAGCAGCGGGACAGTGTTGGAGACCCAGTACTCC. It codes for CASSGTVLETQYS.

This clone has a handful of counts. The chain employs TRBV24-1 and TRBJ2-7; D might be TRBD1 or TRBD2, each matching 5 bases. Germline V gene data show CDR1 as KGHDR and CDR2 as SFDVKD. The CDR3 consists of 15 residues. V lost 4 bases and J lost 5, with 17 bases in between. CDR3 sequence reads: CATSDTSGRSHEQYF. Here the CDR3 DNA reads TGTGCCACCAGTGACACTTCGGGACGTAGCCACGAGCAGTACTTC.

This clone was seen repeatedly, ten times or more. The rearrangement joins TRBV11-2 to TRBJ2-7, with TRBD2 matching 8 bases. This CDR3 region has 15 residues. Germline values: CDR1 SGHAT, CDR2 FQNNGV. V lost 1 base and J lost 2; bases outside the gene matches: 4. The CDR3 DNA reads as TGTGCCAGCAGCTTAGGGCGGGAGGTTACCTACGAGCAGTACTTC. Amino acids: CASSLGREVTYEQYF.

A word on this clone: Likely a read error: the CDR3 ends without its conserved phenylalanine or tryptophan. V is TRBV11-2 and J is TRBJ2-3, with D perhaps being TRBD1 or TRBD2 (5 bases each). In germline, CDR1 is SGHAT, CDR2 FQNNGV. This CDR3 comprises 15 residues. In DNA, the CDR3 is TGTGCTAGCAGCTTAGATGGGGGACGGGCAGATACGCAGTATCTT. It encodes CASSLDGGRADTQYL.

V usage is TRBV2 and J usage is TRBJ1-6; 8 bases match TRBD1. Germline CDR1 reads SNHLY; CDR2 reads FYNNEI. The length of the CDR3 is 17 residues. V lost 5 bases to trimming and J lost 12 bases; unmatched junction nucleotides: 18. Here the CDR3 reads CASSKDRVCSRGEPLHF. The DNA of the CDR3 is TGTGCCAGCAGTAAGGACAGGGTTTGCTCCCGTGGGGAACCCCTCCACTTT.

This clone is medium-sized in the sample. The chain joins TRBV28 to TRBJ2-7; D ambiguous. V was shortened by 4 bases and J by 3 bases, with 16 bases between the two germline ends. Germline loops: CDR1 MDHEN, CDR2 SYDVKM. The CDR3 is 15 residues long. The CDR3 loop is CASSSPADGYYEQYF. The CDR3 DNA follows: TGTGCCAGCAGTTCACCTGCCGACGGGTACTACGAGCAGTACTTC.

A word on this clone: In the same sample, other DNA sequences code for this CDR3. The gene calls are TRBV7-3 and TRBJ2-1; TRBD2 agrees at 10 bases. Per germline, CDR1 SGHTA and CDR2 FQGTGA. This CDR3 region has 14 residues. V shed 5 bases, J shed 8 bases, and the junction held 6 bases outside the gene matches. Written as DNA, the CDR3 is TGTGCCAGCAGCGCCAGGACTAGCGGAGATGAGCAGTTCTTC. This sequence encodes CASSARTSGDEQFF.